This T cell receptor beta chain comes out of a study of CD8 T cells in Susac syndrome. Random-hexamer reverse transcription was applied to about 0.45 to 1 ug RNA. TCRdb itself ran the immunoSEQ multiplex PCR reads through MiXCR, one entry per CDR3 protein. The sample has 150,000 to 200,000 distinct CDR3 sequences; under 97% are singletons. The sequenced target, TCR beta, came from blood CD8+ and CD4+ T cells. Negative isolation was applied to CD8+ and CD4+ T cells, and FACS enrichment was applied to TEMRA cells. Germline CDR1 is DFQATT and CDR2 is SNEGSKA (reference sequence). The V end lost 6 bases, the J end lost 5 bases, and 20 bases lay between the germline ends. CDR3 length: 14 amino acids.

Sequencing was done on a sample of CD4+ T cells from PBMCs. The V call is TRBV20-1, the J call TRBJ2-7, with a possible D match to TRBD2 (5 bases). This receptor was identified in a human donor with multiple sclerosis. The CDR3 DNA follows: TGCAGTGCCGCTGATATTAGCGCTGTGCACGAGCAGTACTTC. It codes for CSAADISAVHEQYF.